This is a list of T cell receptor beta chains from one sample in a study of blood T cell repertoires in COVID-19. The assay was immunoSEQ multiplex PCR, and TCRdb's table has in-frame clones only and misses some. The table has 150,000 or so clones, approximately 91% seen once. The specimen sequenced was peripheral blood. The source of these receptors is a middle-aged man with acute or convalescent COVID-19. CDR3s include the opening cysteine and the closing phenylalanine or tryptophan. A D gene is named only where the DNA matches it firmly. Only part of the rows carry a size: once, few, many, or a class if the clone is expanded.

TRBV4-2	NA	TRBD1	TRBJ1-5	CASSQEDRGGSNQPQHF	TGTGCCAGCAGCCAAGAGGACAGGGGAGGTAGCAATCAGCCCCAGCATTTT
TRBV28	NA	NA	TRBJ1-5	CASNQGGRDGWQPQHF	TGTGCCAGCAATCAAGGTGGCAGGGATGGTTGGCAGCCCCAGCATTTT
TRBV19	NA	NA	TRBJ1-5	CASSKSEDFALYSNQPQHF	TGTGCCAGTAGCAAATCAGAGGATTTCGCTCTCTATAGCAATCAGCCCCAGCATTTT
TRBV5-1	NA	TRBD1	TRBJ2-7	CASSLQGAYEQYF	TGCGCCAGCAGCTTGCAGGGGGCTTACGAGCAGTACTTC
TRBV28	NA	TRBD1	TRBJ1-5	CASSLLGTVLYSNQPQHF	TGTGCCAGCAGTTTACTTGGGACAGTACTTTATAGCAATCAGCCCCAGCATTTT
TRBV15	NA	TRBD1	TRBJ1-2	CATSRDTGQGRGYTF	TGTGCCACCAGCAGAGATACCGGACAGGGAAGAGGCTACACCTTC
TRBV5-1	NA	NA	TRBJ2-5	CASSLVLGEETQYF	TGCGCCAGCAGCTTGGTACTAGGAGAAGAGACCCAGTACTTC
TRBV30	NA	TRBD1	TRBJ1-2	CAWSRDRPYGYTF	TGTGCCTGGAGCCGGGACAGGCCCTATGGCTACACCTTC
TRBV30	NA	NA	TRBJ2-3	CAWTRTFTDTQYF	TGTGCCTGGACTCGGACATTCACAGATACGCAGTATTTT
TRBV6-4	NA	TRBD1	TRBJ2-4	CAGRDRKGENIQYF	TGTGCCGGCCGGGACAGAAAGGGCGAAAACATTCAGTACTTC
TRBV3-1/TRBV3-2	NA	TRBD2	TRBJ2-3	CASRHSGTSTDTQYF	TGTGCCAGCAGACATAGCGGGACTAGCACAGATACGCAGTATTTT
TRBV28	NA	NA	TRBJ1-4	CASSFREAKLFF	TGTGCCAGCAGTTTTCGGGAGGCAAAACTGTTTTTT
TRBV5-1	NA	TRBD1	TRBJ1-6	CASRDRANSPLHF	TGCGCCAGCAGAGACAGGGCAAATTCACCCCTCCACTTT
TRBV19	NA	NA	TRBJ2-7	CASSIVGYSREQYF	TGTGCCAGTAGTATCGTGGGCTACAGTCGCGAGCAGTACTTC
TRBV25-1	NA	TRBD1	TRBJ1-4	CASSDWDAGTVNEKLFF	TGTGCCAGCAGTGATTGGGATGCCGGGACAGTAAATGAAAAACTGTTTTTT
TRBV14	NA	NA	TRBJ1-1	CASSQAAVRGTEAFF	TGTGCCAGCAGCCAAGCTGCGGTCCGGGGGACTGAAGCTTTCTTT
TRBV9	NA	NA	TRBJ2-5	CASSVVGGEETQYF	TGTGCCAGCAGCGTAGTCGGGGGAGAGGAGACCCAGTACTTC
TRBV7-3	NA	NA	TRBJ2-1	CASSSGRASYNEQFF	TGTGCCAGCAGCTCCGGCAGGGCAAGCTACAATGAGCAGTTCTTC
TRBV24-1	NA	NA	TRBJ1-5	CATAPTGQNQPQHF	TGTGCCACCGCCCCGACTGGCCAAAATCAGCCCCAGCATTTT
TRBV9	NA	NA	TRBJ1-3	CASSAQPRRTSGNTIYF	TGTGCCAGCAGCGCGCAACCCAGGCGCACATCTGGAAACACCATATATTTT
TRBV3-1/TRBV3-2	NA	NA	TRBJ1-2	CASSQDISTRGYGYTF	TGTGCCAGCAGCCAAGATATCTCCACTCGGGGCTATGGCTACACCTTC
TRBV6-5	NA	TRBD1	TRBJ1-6	CASERTGRFNSPLHF	TGTGCCAGCGAAAGGACAGGGCGATTTAATTCACCCCTCCACTTT
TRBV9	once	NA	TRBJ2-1	CASSPPLGEQFF	TGTGCCAGCAGCCCACCCCTCGGTGAGCAGTTCTTC
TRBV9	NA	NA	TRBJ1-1	CASSAQGSTEAFF	TGTGCCAGCAGCGCCCAGGGTTCCACTGAAGCTTTCTTT
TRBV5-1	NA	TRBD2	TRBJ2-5	CASSTPQGSRLAGDYYQETQYF	TGCGCCAGCAGCACCCCACAGGGATCGAGATTAGCGGGGGACTACTACCAAGAGACCCAGTACTTC
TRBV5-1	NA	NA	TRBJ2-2	CASSLDLGANTGELFF	TGCGCCAGCAGCTTGGATCTGGGCGCGAACACCGGGGAGCTGTTTTTT
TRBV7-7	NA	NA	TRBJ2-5	CASSPNVAVKRGTQYF	TGTGCTAGCAGCCCTAACGTAGCGGTCAAGAGAGGGACCCAGTACTTC
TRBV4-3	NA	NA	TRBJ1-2	CASSFFGGATPYGYTF	TGCGCCAGCAGCTTTTTCGGTGGGGCCACCCCATATGGCTACACCTTC
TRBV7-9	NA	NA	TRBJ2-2	CASSLALGDLSNTGELFF	TGTGCCAGCAGCTTAGCGCTTGGGGACTTGTCGAACACCGGGGAGCTGTTTTTT
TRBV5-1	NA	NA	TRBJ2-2	CASTSRNANTGELFF	TGCGCCAGCACCTCGCGGAACGCGAACACCGGGGAGCTGTTTTTT
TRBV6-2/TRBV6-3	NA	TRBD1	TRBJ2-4	CASSPLQGDLAKNIQYF	TGTGCCAGCAGTCCCCTACAGGGGGACCTGGCCAAAAACATTCAGTACTTC
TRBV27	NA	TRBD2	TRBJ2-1	CASSLLGLAGASSYNEQFF	TGTGCCAGCAGTTTATTGGGACTAGCGGGGGCCAGCTCCTACAATGAGCAGTTCTTC
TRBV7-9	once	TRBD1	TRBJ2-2	CASSPLTGSSTGELFF	TGTGCCAGCAGCCCGTTGACAGGGTCGTCCACCGGGGAGCTGTTTTTT
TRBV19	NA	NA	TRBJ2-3	CASSPHSGVYSTDTQYF	TGTGCCAGTAGTCCCCACTCGGGGGTGTACAGCACAGATACGCAGTATTTT
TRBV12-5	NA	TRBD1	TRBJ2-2	CASGLVLDRGTGELFF	TGTGCTAGTGGTTTGGTTTTGGACAGGGGCACCGGGGAGCTGTTTTTT
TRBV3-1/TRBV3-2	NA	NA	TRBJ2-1	CASSPSKISLGQNYPKGYNEQFF	TGTGCCAGCAGCCCCTCCAAGATCAGTCTAGGCCAAAATTATCCCAAGGGGTACAATGAGCAGTTCTTC
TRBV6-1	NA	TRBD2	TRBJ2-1	CASSEEGSGFAVF	TGTGCCAGCAGTGAAGAGGGTAGCGGGTTCGCGGTCTTC
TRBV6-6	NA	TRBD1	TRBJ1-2	CASSYSQGPYGYTF	TGTGCCAGCAGTTACTCACAGGGGCCCTATGGCTACACCTTC
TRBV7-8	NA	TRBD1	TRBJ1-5	CASSSLAQGSRNQPQHF	TGTGCCAGCAGCTCGTTAGCACAGGGGTCCCGAAATCAGCCCCAGCATTTT
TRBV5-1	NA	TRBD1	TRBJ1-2	CASSSMDVRGGYTF	TGCGCCAGCAGCTCGATGGACGTCAGGGGGGGCTACACCTTC
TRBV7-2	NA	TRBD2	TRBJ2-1	CASSLDGGGSYNEQFF	TGTGCCAGCAGCTTAGACGGCGGGGGGTCTTACAATGAGCAGTTCTTC
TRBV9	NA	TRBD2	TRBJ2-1	CASSRRVLAEIYNEQFF	TGTGCCAGCAGCCGTAGGGTGCTAGCGGAGATATACAATGAGCAGTTCTTC
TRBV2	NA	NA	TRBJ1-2	CASSGAEIYGYTF	TGTGCCAGCAGTGGGGCTGAGATATATGGCTACACCTTC
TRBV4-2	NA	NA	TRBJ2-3	CASSQDRNGVATDTQYF	TGTGCCAGCAGCCAAGATCGGAACGGGGTGGCCACAGATACGCAGTATTTT
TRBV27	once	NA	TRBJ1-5	CASSSQGPNSNQPQHF	TGTGCCAGCAGTAGCCAGGGGCCCAATAGCAATCAGCCCCAGCATTTT
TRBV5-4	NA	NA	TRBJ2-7	CASSKGSLGHYEQYF	TGTGCCAGCAGCAAGGGATCGCTGGGGCACTACGAGCAGTACTTC
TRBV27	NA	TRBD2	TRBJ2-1	CASSPRGASGSSEQFF	TGTGCCAGCAGTCCCCGAGGGGCTAGCGGGAGTAGTGAGCAGTTCTTC
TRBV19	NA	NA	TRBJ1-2	CASSIAIQGYGYTF	TGTGCCAGTAGTATAGCTATACAGGGCTATGGCTACACCTTC
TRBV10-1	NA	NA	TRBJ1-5	CASIPGHGVGLYNQPQHF	TGCGCCAGCATCCCGGGACACGGTGTCGGGTTGTACAATCAGCCCCAGCATTTT